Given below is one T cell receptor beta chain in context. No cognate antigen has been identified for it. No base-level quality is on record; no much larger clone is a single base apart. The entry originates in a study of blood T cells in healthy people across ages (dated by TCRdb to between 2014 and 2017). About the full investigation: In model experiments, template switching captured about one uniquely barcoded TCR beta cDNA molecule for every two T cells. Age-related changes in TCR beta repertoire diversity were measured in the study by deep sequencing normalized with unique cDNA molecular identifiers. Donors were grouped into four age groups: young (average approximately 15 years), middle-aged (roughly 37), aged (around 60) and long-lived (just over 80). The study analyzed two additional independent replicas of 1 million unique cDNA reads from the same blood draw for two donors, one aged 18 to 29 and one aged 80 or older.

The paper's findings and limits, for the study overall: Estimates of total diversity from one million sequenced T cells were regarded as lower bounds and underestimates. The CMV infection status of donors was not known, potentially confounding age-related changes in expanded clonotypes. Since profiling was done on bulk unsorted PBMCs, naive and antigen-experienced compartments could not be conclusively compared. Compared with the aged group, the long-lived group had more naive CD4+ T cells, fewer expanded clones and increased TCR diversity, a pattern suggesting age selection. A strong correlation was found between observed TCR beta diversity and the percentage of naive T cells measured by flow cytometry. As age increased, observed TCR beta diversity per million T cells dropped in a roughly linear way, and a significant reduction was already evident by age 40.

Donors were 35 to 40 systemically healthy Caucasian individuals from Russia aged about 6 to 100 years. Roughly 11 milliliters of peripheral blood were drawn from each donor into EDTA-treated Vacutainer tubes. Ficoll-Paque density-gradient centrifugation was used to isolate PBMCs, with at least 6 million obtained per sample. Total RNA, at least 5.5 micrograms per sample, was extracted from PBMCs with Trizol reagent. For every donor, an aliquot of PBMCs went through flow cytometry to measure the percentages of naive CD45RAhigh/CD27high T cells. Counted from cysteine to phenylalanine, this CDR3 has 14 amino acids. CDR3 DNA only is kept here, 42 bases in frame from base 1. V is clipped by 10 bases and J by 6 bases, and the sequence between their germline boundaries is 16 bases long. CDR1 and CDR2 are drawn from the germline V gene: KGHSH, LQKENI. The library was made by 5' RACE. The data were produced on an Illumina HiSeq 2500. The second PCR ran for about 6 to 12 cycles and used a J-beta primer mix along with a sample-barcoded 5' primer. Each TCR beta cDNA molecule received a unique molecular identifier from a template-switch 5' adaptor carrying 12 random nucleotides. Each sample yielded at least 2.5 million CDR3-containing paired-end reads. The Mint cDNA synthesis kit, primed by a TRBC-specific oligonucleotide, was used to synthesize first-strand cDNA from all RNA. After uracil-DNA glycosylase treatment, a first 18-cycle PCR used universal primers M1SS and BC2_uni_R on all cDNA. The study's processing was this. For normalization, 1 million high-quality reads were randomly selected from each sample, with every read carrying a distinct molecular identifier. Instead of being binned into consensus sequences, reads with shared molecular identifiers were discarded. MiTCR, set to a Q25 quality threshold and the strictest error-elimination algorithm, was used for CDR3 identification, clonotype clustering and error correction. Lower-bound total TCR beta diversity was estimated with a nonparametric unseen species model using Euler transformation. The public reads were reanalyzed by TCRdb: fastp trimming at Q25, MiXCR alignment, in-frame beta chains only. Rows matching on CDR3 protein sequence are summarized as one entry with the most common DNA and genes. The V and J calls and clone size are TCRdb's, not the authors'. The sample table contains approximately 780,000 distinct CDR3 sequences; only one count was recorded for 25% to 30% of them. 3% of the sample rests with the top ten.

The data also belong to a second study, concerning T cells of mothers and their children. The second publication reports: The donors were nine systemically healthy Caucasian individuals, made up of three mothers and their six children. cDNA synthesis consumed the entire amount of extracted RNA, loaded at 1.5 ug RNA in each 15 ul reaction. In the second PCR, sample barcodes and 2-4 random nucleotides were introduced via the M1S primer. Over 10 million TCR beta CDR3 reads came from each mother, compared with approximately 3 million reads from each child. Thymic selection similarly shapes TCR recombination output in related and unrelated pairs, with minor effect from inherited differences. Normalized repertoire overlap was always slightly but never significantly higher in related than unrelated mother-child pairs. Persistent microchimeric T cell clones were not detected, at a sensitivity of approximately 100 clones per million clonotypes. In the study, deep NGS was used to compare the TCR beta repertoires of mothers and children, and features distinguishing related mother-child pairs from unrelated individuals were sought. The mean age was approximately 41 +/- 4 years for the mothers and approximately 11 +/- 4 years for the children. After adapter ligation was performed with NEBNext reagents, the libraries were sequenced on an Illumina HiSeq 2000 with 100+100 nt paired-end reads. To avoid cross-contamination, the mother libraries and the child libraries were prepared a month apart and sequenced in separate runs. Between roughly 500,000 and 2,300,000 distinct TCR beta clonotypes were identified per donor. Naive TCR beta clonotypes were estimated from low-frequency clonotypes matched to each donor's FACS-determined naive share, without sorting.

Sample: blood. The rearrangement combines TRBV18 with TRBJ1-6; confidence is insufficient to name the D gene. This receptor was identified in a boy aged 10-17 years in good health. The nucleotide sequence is TGTGCCACCACTGAGCTAAGATTTAATTCACCCCTCCACTTT. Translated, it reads CATTELRFNSPLHF. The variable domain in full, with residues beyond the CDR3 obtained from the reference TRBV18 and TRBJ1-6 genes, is NAGVMQNPRHLVRRRGQEARLRCSPMKGHSHVYWYRQLPEEGLKFMVYLQKENIIDESGMPKERFSAEFPKEGPSILRIQQVVRGDSAAYFCATTELRFNSPLHFGNGTRLTVT.